The clone carrying this T cell receptor beta chain was recorded only once. The PCR had 60 Vbeta and 13 Jbeta primers. Some clones are missing from TCRdb's copy, which holds only in-frame ones; the method was immunoSEQ multiplex PCR. The table has approximately 100,000 clones, approximately 85% seen once. This specimen belongs to a study of cytomegalovirus exposure and HLA in healthy donors. Per the germline V gene, CDR1 is SGHNT and CDR2 is YYREEE (reference sequence). The CDR3 extends over 14 amino acids. Trimming shortened V by 4 bases and J by 1 base, and 12 bases separated the two germline ends. V and J are TRBV5-4 and TRBJ2-7; D gene unclear. The sequenced material came from PBMCs. This receptor was obtained from a man aged 25 to 45 in good health and CMV-seronegative. CDR3 loop: CASSTQTESYEQYF. CDR3 DNA sequence: TGTGCCAGCAGCACCCAGACTGAGTCCTACGAGCAGTACTTC.